This TCR beta chain was observed in a study of PD-L1 blockade in urothelial cancer. Looking at the study overall: Male sex and bladder-origin urothelial cancer characterized about 85% of the roughly 29 patients. Timepoints chosen for blood analysis were 3 weeks (second dose) and 6 weeks after treatment start. The median T cell count in blood samples was some 150,000. Notes on the study in general: Where pretreatment blood TCR clonality fell below the median, better survival was predicted.

Points on this clone: Its antigen is undetermined.

Generated by immunoSEQ multiplex PCR, the TCRdb table keeps only in-frame clones and is missing some. This table has over 20,000 clones, under 95% appearing once. V lost 8 bases, J lost 5 bases, and 12 bases lay in between. This CDR3 has 13 residues. CDR1 is MNHEY, CDR2 SVGAGI, per germline. Time point denoted: peripheral blood 6 weeks after treatment start. The material was PBMCs, obtained around atezolizumab (anti-PD-L1) treatment. The TCR sequence derives from a woman between 55 and 75 years old with urothelial cancer. The gene calls are TRBV6-5 and TRBJ2-2, with D possibly matching TRBD1 (6 bases). CDR3 nucleotide sequence: TGTGCCAGCTATTCCGGGACAACCGGGGAGCTGTTTTTT. Translation gives CASYSGTTGELFF.